A single sample is the source of the 8 T cell receptor beta chains below, sequenced in a study of blood T cell repertoires in COVID-19. Profiling relied on immunoSEQ multiplex PCR, and the TCRdb table lists in-frame clones only, not all of them. This table has about 210,000 clones, more than 75% appearing once. The sample taken for sequencing was peripheral blood. The source is a man aged 60 to 69 with acute or convalescent COVID-19.

A single count supports this clone. The identical CDR3 is also encoded by other nucleotide sequences in the sample. The V and J genes are TRBV7-3 and TRBJ1-1; maybe TRBD1 (5 bases). Trimming removed 3 bases at V and 4 bases at J, with 9 bases between. CDR1 and CDR2 from the germline V gene are SGHTA and FQGTGA. The CDR3 spans 13 residues. The CDR3 DNA is TGTGCCAGCAGCTTGGGGGGTGGCACTGAAGCTTTCTTT. Protein product: CASSLGGGTEAFF.

The V and J genes are TRBV4-1 and TRBJ2-7; 9 bases line up with TRBD1. The V and J ends lost 3 bases and 5 bases, in that order; junction bases with no gene match: 14. This CDR3 spans 17 amino acids. The germline V gene encodes CDR1 MGHRA and CDR2 YSYEKL. CDR3 sequence (DNA): TGCGCCAGCAGCCATACACCGGTCGGGACAGGGTCCAACGAGCAGTACTTC. This translates into CASSHTPVGTGSNEQYF.

V usage is TRBV14 and J usage is TRBJ2-7; tentatively, D is TRBD1 (6 bases). Germline V CDR1 and CDR2: SGHDN, FVKESK. V was trimmed by 1 base and J by 7 bases, leaving 14 bases between them. CDR3 length equals 14 residues. The CDR3 DNA sequence: TGTGCCAGCAGCCAAGCGGGCAGGGGTCGTGAGCAGTACTTC. Its translation is CASSQAGRGREQYF.

V is TRBV12-3 or TRBV12-4 and J is TRBJ1-3; a weak D match, TRBD1 (6 bases). The CDR3 contains 13 residues. V lost 7 bases, J lost 1 base, and 8 bases lay in between. The DNA for the CDR3 is TGTGCCAGCACCGACAGGTCTGGAAACACCATATATTTT. This translates into CASTDRSGNTIYF.

The chain links TRBV6-4 to TRBJ1-6, with 10 bases fitting TRBD1. There are 16 residues in the CDR3. V shed 2 bases and J 5 bases; nucleotides not matched to a gene: 3. Germline lookup yields CDR1 MRHNA and CDR2 SNTAGT. The CDR3 coding sequence is TGTGCCAGCAGTGACACCGGACAGGGGGATAATTCACCCCTCCACTTT. Encoded protein: CASSDTGQGDNSPLHF.

This clone has a single count. The chain combines TRBV11-2 with TRBJ2-3, with 7 bases fitting TRBD2. The germline CDR1 and CDR2 sequences are SGHAT and FQNNGV. J was trimmed by 1 base and V by 5 bases; bases with no gene match: 12. This CDR3 has 17 residues. In DNA form, the CDR3 reads TGTGCCAGCAGCCCTTCTAGCGGTATAACACGCACAGATACGCAGTATTTT. It encodes CASSPSSGITRTDTQYF.

The chain uses TRBV13 and TRBJ2-7; D unresolved. This CDR3 spans 15 amino acids. V was pared by 5 bases and J by 0 bases, with 14 bases between. Germline values: CDR1 PRHDT, CDR2 FYEKMQ (reference sequence). CDR3 DNA: TGTGCCAGCAGCCACCGAAGAGAAAACTCCTACGAGCAGTACTTC. This translates into CASSHRRENSYEQYF.

This clone counts as medium-sized (0.01 to 0.1%). The chain uses TRBV6-4 and TRBJ2-2; 9 nucleotides match TRBD1. Germline CDR1 and CDR2: MRHNA and SNTAGT. V trimming: 4 bases; J trimming: 3 bases; junction bases outside the gene matches: 0. This CDR3 has 14 residues. The DNA of the CDR3 is TGTGCCAGCAGTGGGACAGGGGACACCGGGGAGCTGTTTTTT. The encoded protein is CASSGTGDTGELFF.